Below, one TCR beta chain is given with its context. The CDR3 has 15 residues. Trimming stripped 5 bases from V and 8 bases from J, with 18 bases between. Germline V gene lookup returns CDR1 MDHEN and CDR2 SYDVKM. Methods used by the authors: It was from reference gene primer amplification that nucleated cell counts were estimated. Profiling relied on immunoSEQ multiplex PCR, and the TCRdb table lists in-frame clones only, not all of them. The DNA gave D and trimming, while V, J and clone size come from that table. The sample lists 90,000 to 120,000 clones, approximately 91% seen once, with less than 7.5% in the top ten. The data belong to a study of blood T cell repertoires in COVID-19. About the study: The origin of the acute and convalescent COVID-19 samples was the United States, Italy and Spain. The analysed material was cDNA or gDNA that came from T cells, B-cell-depleted T cells, or PBMCs.

The specimen sequenced was peripheral blood. The chain uses TRBV28 and TRBJ2-2, with D perhaps matching TRBD1 (6 bases). The TCR sequence derives from a woman in her sixties or seventies with acute or convalescent COVID-19. CDR3 sequence (DNA): TGTGCCAGCAGTCCACAGGGTGTAAAGGGAGGGGAGCTGTTTTTT. As protein: CASSPQGVKGGELFF.